What follows are 22 T cell receptor beta chains derived from one specimen sequenced in a study of blood T cells in healthy people across ages. Together with a sample-barcoded 5' primer, a J-beta primer mix was included in a second PCR lasting about 6 to 12 cycles. TCRdb ran MiXCR on the 5' RACE reads and lists one entry per CDR3 protein. The table has some 1.7 million distinct CDR3 sequences, roughly 30% seen once. Source material: blood. These receptors came from a woman in her 30s in good health.

This clonotype was observed a few times. V and J are TRBV2 and TRBJ2-5; 14 bases are shared with TRBD2. The germline gives CDR1 SNHLY, CDR2 FYNNEI. V was pared by 4 bases and J by 11 bases, with 9 bases of the junction left unmatched. CDR3 size: 15 residues. The CDR3 sequence is CASSGSTSGGALQYF. CDR3 bases: TGTGCCAGCAGTGGCTCGACTAGCGGGGGGGCATTGCAGTACTTC.

This clonotype occurred a few times. V gene TRBV2 combines with J gene TRBJ2-4; perhaps TRBD1 as D (6 bases). The J call is uncertain, as TRBJ2-7 better fits the DNA end. This CDR3 comprises 14 residues. CDR1 is SNHLY, CDR2 FYNNEI, per germline. CDR3 in amino acids: CASSVRRTAYEQYF. DNA of the CDR3: TGTGCCAGCAGTGTGAGGAGGACAGCATACGAGCAGTACTTC.

This clonotype was seen ten or more times. The genes are TRBV6-6 and TRBJ2-4, with D perhaps matching TRBD2 (6 bases). V was shortened by 8 bases and J by 8 bases, with 13 bases between the two germline ends. The CDR3 is made up of 12 amino acids. Germline CDR1 is MNHNY and CDR2 is SVGAGI (reference sequence). Here the CDR3 reads CASSGGTDIQYF. CDR3 sequence (DNA): TGTGCCAGCTCTGGCGGGACGGACATTCAGTACTTC.

The gene calls are TRBV7-2 and TRBJ2-3, with 7 bases fitting TRBD1. This CDR3 is 15 amino acids long. Losses at the gene ends were 0 bases for V and 5 bases for J; bases not matched to a gene: 5. Germline values: CDR1 SGHTA, CDR2 FQGNSA. The CDR3, as DNA: TGTGCCAGCAGCTTAGCGCAGGGGGATATAGATACGCAGTATTTT. Amino acid sequence: CASSLAQGDIDTQYF. The full variable domain, with the rest looked up from reference TRBV7-2 and TRBJ2-3, is GAGVSQSPSNKVTEKGKDVELRCDPISGHTALYWYRQSLGQGLEFLIYFQGNSAPDKSGLPSDRFSAERTGGSVSTLTIQRTQQEDSAVYLCASSLAQGDIDTQYFGPGTRLTVL.

Notes on this clonotype: A junction end diverges from the germline sequence, so it may reflect a read error. This sequence joins TRBV28 and TRBJ2-1; D is uncertain. CDR3 length: 13 residues. Germline-derived CDR1 and CDR2 are MDHEN and SYDVKM. The CDR3 spells CANSLQAPPEQFF. The CDR3 DNA reads TGTGCCAACAGTTTGCAGGCCCCACCTGAGCAGTTCTTC.

This clonotype was counted a few times. The rearrangement uses TRBV27 and TRBJ2-7; no definite D call. This CDR3 spans 12 amino acids. CDR1 MNHEY and CDR2 SMNVEV come from the germline V gene (reference sequence). V shed 2 bases and J shed 12 bases, with 14 bases lying between them. CDR3 region: CASSLNGRPAYF. The CDR3 nucleotides are TGTGCCAGCAGTTTAAATGGGCGTCCGGCGTACTTC.

In its sample, this clonotype was seen many times. The chain recombines TRBV7-9 with TRBJ2-7; no clear D. Germline lookup yields CDR1 SEHNR and CDR2 FQNEAQ (reference sequence). The V gene lost 5 bases and the J gene lost 2 bases, with 13 bases spanning the gap. The CDR3 totals 14 residues. CDR3: CASSPLPQTYEQYF. DNA of the CDR3: TGTGCCAGCAGCCCACTCCCCCAGACCTACGAGCAGTACTTC.

The chain carries TRBV7-9 and TRBJ2-5; 8 bases align to TRBD1. The germline gives CDR1 SEHNR, CDR2 FQNEAQ (reference sequence). J was trimmed by 5 bases and V by 5 bases; bases with no gene match: 7. CDR3 size: 14 residues. In DNA form, the CDR3 reads TGTGCCAGCAGCACGCGACAGGGGAGGGAGACCCAGTACTTC. It specifies CASSTRQGRETQYF. Together with reference TRBV7-9 and TRBJ2-5, the CDR3 gives the full variable domain: DTGVSQNPRHKITKRGQNVTFRCDPISEHNRLYWYRQTLGQGPEFLTYFQNEAQLEKSRLLSDRFSAERPKGSFSTLEIQRTEQGDSAMYLCASSTRQGRETQYFGPGTRLLVL.

The CDR3 spells CAWSVRPGTESEETQYF. DNA of the CDR3: TGTGCCTGGAGTGTACGTCCGGGGACAGAATCGGAAGAGACCCAGTACTTC. The chain has TRBV30 and TRBJ2-7; 7 nucleotides match TRBD1. The DNA end is more similar to TRBJ2-5, so the J call may be wrong. The CDR3 is 17 residues long. Germline CDR1 reads GTSNPN; CDR2 reads SVGIG (reference sequence).

This chain joins TRBV5-1 and TRBJ2-7; D may match TRBD1 or TRBD2 (5 bases each). The germline V and J ends were trimmed by 7 bases and 0 bases, with 14 bases remaining between them. The CDR3 contains 14 residues. Looked up from germline, CDR1 is SGHRS and CDR2 is YFSETQ. CDR3 in DNA: TGCGCCAGCGAGGATGGGGGAAGCTCCTACGAGCAGTACTTC. It codes for CASEDGGSSYEQYF.

This clonotype came up a few times. The chain links TRBV3-1 to TRBJ2-3; 7 bases are shared with TRBD2. The CDR3 runs 14 residues. The J segment lost 0 bases and the V segment lost 7 bases, leaving 4 bases of the junction unmatched. The V gene's germline CDR1 is LGHDT and CDR2 YNNKEL (reference sequence). The CDR3: CASIREDSTDTQYF. The CDR3 coding sequence is TGTGCCAGCATTCGGGAGGACAGCACAGATACGCAGTATTTT.

This clonotype came up once. V usage is TRBV3-1 and J usage is TRBJ2-2; D might be TRBD2 (7 bases). Germline V gives CDR1 LGHDT, CDR2 YNNKEL (reference sequence). The CDR3 is made up of 15 amino acids. The ends were cut back, 3 bases at V and 5 bases at J, with 13 bases in the middle. The CDR3 loop is CASSQGGASTGELFF. Written as DNA, the CDR3 is TGTGCCAGCAGCCAGGGGGGGGCCTCGACCGGGGAGCTGTTTTTT. The full variable domain, in which reference TRBV3-1 and TRBJ2-2 provide the parts outside the CDR3, is DTAVSQTPKYLVTQMGNDKSIKCEQNLGHDTMYWYKQDSKKFLKIMFSYNNKELIINETVPNRFSPKSPDKAHLNLHINSLELGDSAVYFCASSQGGASTGELFFGEGSRLTVL.

This clonotype was detected many times. This chain's CDR3 is CASSFSFSPDHYGYTF. Written as DNA, the CDR3 is TGTGCCAGCAGTTTTTCCTTCAGTCCGGACCATTATGGCTACACCTTC. The chain employs TRBV12-3 or TRBV12-4 and TRBJ1-2; D is undetermined. CDR3 length: 16 amino acids. V was clipped by 3 bases and J by 5 bases, with 19 bases between them.

There are many counts of this clonotype. The J gene is TRBJ2-4, the V gene TRBV11-2; D possibly uses TRBD1 or TRBD2 (5 bases each). Trimming took off 1 base at V and 2 bases at J, with 9 bases between the two ends. Germline loops: CDR1 SGHAT, CDR2 FQNNGV. The CDR3 has 15 amino acids. CDR3 in amino acids: CASSLVGGPKNIQYF. The CDR3 coding sequence is TGTGCCAGCAGCTTAGTTGGGGGACCCAAAAACATTCAGTACTTC.

The chain recombines TRBV4-2 with TRBJ2-7; 11 bases are a match to TRBD2. The CDR3 covers 16 residues. Germline V gene lookup returns CDR1 LGHNA and CDR2 YNFKEQ. V trimming: 4 bases; J trimming: 0 bases; junction bases outside the gene matches: 5. CDR3 amino acids: CASSRVAGGLSYEQYF. The DNA for the CDR3 is TGTGCCAGCAGCCGAGTAGCGGGAGGGCTCTCCTACGAGCAGTACTTC.

This clonotype was seen a handful of times. The chain uses TRBV7-3 and TRBJ1-5; 11 nucleotides match TRBD1. The CDR3 loop spans 17 amino acids. The germline gives CDR1 SGHTA, CDR2 FQGTGA. V shed 5 bases and J 6 bases; nucleotides not matched to a gene: 12. The DNA for the CDR3 is TGTGCCAGCAGCCGTCTCGTCCGGGACAGGGGGAGTCAGCCCCAGCATTTT. This sequence encodes CASSRLVRDRGSQPQHF.

V is TRBV9 and J is TRBJ1-3; D is ambiguous. Germline CDR1 and CDR2: SGDLS and YYNGEE. The CDR3 is 15 residues long. The V gene lost 0 bases and the J gene lost 2 bases, with 9 bases spanning the gap. The CDR3 DNA reads TGTGCCAGCAGCGTAGTAGCCGGGGCTGGAAACACCATATATTTT. The encoded protein is CASSVVAGAGNTIYF.

In its sample, this clonotype was seen a few times. The chain recombines TRBV5-1 with TRBJ1-1; D unresolved. With 4 bases removed from V and 0 bases from J, the gap between germline ends came to 10 bases. Germline V gene data show CDR1 as SGHRS and CDR2 as YFSETQ. CDR3 length: 14 amino acids. The CDR3 DNA is TGCGCCAGCAGCCCGGACTTGGTGAACACTGAAGCTTTCTTT. Translating gives CASSPDLVNTEAFF.

The gene calls are TRBV9 and TRBJ2-5, with D possibly called TRBD1 or TRBD2 (6 bases each). This CDR3 has 14 amino acids. V dropped 3 bases and J dropped 5 bases, with 14 bases sitting between them. Looked up from germline, CDR1 is SGDLS and CDR2 is YYNGEE. CDR3 sequence reads: CASSADSGFETQYF. The CDR3 DNA reads TGTGCCAGCAGCGCGGACAGCGGGTTTGAGACCCAGTACTTC. Drawing the rest from reference TRBV9 and TRBJ2-5, the complete variable domain is DSGVTQTPKHLITATGQRVTLRCSPRSGDLSVYWYQQSLDQGLQFLIQYYNGEERAKGNILERFSAQQFPDLHSELNLSSLELGDSALYFCASSADSGFETQYFGPGTRLLVL.

This clonotype was observed a single time. CDR3 protein: CSARDPGQGTGELFF. The CDR3 DNA reads as TGCAGTGCTAGAGACCCGGGACAGGGTACCGGGGAGCTGTTTTTT. The rearrangement uses TRBV20-1 and TRBJ2-2, with 9 bases matching TRBD1. This CDR3 region has 15 residues. Germline CDR1 DFQATT, CDR2 SNEGSKA (reference sequence). Unmatched junction bases numbered 4, after V lost 0 bases and J lost 5 bases.

A few counts support this clonotype. A much larger clone lies a single base off, so this may be a read error. V gene TRBV5-1 combines with J gene TRBJ2-7; TRBD1 matches at 8 bases. The germline V gene has CDR1 SGHRS and CDR2 YFSETQ. The CDR3 runs 16 residues. The CDR3 nucleotides read TGCACCAGCAGCTTCGTAGCCGGGACAGGCTCCTACGAGCAGTACTTC. Translated: CTSSFVAGTGSYEQYF.

Ten or more counts support this clonotype. The chain has TRBV29-1 and TRBJ2-1; unclear D gene. Germline CDR1 and CDR2: SQVTM and ANQGSEA. V was shortened by 4 bases and J by 0 bases, with 10 bases between the two germline ends. This CDR3 spans 14 amino acids. The CDR3 is CSVVPSRSYNEQFF. CDR3 sequence (DNA): TGCAGCGTTGTCCCCTCTCGCTCCTACAATGAGCAGTTCTTC.